This T cell receptor (beta chain) originates from a study of cytomegalovirus exposure and HLA in healthy donors. General study results and limits: Indistinguishable V segments such as TRBV6-2 and TRBV6-3 were excluded.

The J segment lost 0 bases and the V segment lost 4 bases, leaving 7 bases of the junction unmatched. The CDR3 loop spans 16 amino acids. CDR1 is LGHNA and CDR2 is YNFKEQ in the germline V gene. Of note for this clone: Its cognate antigen is unknown.

The PCR used 60 Vbeta and 13 Jbeta primers. Clones were read by immunoSEQ multiplex PCR, and TCRdb kept only the in-frame ones, dropping some. The sample carries fewer than 150,000 clones, about three quarters recorded once. The sequenced sample consisted of PBMCs. This TCR was recovered from a human donor in good health. V and J are TRBV4-2 and TRBJ2-5, with 8 bases matching TRBD2. DNA for the CDR3: TGTGCCAGCAGCCCTTCTTTAGCGGGAAACCAAGAGACCCAGTACTTC. This encodes CASSPSLAGNQETQYF.